This TCR beta chain is from a study of response to subunit inactivated influenza vaccine. Study-level results: Few additional T cells are recruited per seasonal influenza vaccination, authors suggested.

This clonotype was seen a few times. Its specificity is not known. Trimming took 7 bases from V and 7 from J; bases not matched to a gene: 3. The germline V gene encodes CDR1 SQVTM and CDR2 ANQGSEA. The CDR3 spans 11 residues. TCRdb recomputed calls from the RT-PCR reads with MiXCR, one row per CDR3 protein. This sample has over 800,000 distinct CDR3 sequences, with about 20% found just once. The chain couples TRBV29-1 to TRBJ2-2, with TRBD1 matching over 7 bases. The receptor comes from a man aged 50 to 60 who received an inactivated influenza vaccine. Sequenced here: PBMCs from blood, sampled about 5 days after vaccination. CDR3 sequence reads: CSARDSGELFF. CDR3 DNA: TGCAGCGCGAGGGACAGCGGGGAGCTGTTTTTT.